These 28 T cell receptor beta chains were sequenced from one sample in a study of OX40 agonist ivuxolimab in advanced cancers. Libraries were prepared by immunoSEQ multiplex PCR; TCRdb keeps only in-frame clonotypes and omits some of them. The sample carries about 77,000 clones, 80% to 90% recorded once. The sequencing here drew on CD4+ or CD8+ T cells sorted from blood, taken in a trial of the OX40 agonist ivuxolimab. These receptor sequences come from an adult with an advanced solid tumor such as melanoma, head and neck, liver or kidney cancer.

The rearrangement joins TRBV15 to TRBJ1-1; TRBD1 is a possible D gene (6 bases). The CDR3 extends over 13 amino acids. V was cut by 2 bases and J by 7 bases, with 11 bases left in between. The germline V gene has CDR1 LNHNV and CDR2 YYDKDF (reference sequence). The CDR3 sequence is CATSRPDRNEAFF. The CDR3 nucleotides read TGTGCCACCAGCAGACCGGACAGAAATGAAGCTTTCTTT.

The rearrangement uses TRBV6-5 and TRBJ2-1; D is perhaps TRBD1 (6 bases). The CDR3 covers 14 residues. Germline assignment: CDR1 MNHEY and CDR2 SVGAGI. The V end lost 8 bases, the J end lost 9 bases, and 20 bases lay between the germline ends. The CDR3 protein is CASQTSGAPSEQFF. CDR3 bases: TGTGCCAGCCAGACGTCAGGGGCCCCCAGTGAGCAGTTCTTC.

The chain recombines TRBV9 with TRBJ2-3; no clear D gene. Germline CDR1 reads SGDLS; CDR2 reads YYNGEE. CDR3 length: 15 amino acids. V was pared by 2 bases and J by 1 base, with 11 bases between. CDR3 amino acids: CASSVSERGTDTQYF. In DNA form, the CDR3 reads TGTGCCAGCAGCGTCAGTGAACGGGGCACAGATACGCAGTATTTT. Together with reference TRBV9 and TRBJ2-3, the CDR3 gives the full variable domain: DSGVTQTPKHLITATGQRVTLRCSPRSGDLSVYWYQQSLDQGLQFLIQYYNGEERAKGNILERFSAQQFPDLHSELNLSSLELGDSALYFCASSVSERGTDTQYFGPGTRLTVL.

The V and J genes are TRBV5-1 and TRBJ2-7, with a weak D call TRBD2 (5 bases). Trimming removed 0 bases from V and 6 bases from J, with 16 bases in between. Germline lookup yields CDR1 SGHRS and CDR2 YFSETQ. This CDR3 is 15 amino acids long. The CDR3 spells CASSLEVARVGEQYF. The CDR3 region has the DNA TGCGCCAGCAGCTTGGAGGTGGCGCGGGTCGGCGAGCAGTACTTC.

The rearrangement links TRBV5-6 to TRBJ1-6; 8 positions match TRBD1. V lost 7 bases and J lost 9; bases outside the gene matches: 6. The CDR3 has 13 residues. Germline CDR1 and CDR2: SGHDT and YYEEEE. The CDR3 is CASAGQGASPLHF. The CDR3 nucleotides are TGTGCCAGCGCGGGCCAGGGGGCTTCACCCCTCCACTTT.

The chain uses TRBV10-3 and TRBJ1-3; 9 bases map to TRBD1. This CDR3 has 13 residues. Germline V gene lookup returns CDR1 ENHRY and CDR2 SYGVKD. Germline trimming cut 4 bases from V and 7 bases from J; bases unmatched to any gene: 2. The CDR3 DNA is TGTGCCATCAGTGGGACAGGGGCCAACACCATATATTTT. Its protein is CAISGTGANTIYF.

The V gene is TRBV5-1, the J gene TRBJ2-3; perhaps D is TRBD1 or TRBD2 (6 bases each). Germline V gene lookup returns CDR1 SGHRS and CDR2 YFSETQ. The CDR3 runs 15 residues. V was pared by 6 bases and J by 0 bases, with 14 bases between. DNA for the CDR3: TGCGCCAGCAAAGGAGGGACAACTAGCACAGATACGCAGTATTTT. The encoded protein is CASKGGTTSTDTQYF.

The chain has TRBV6-6 and TRBJ1-1; TRBD1 aligns across 7 bases. Unmatched junction bases numbered 11, after V lost 5 bases and J lost 5 bases. Per germline, CDR1 MNHNY and CDR2 SVGAGI (reference sequence). The length of the CDR3 is 15 residues. CDR3 sequence: CASSPVEGAFTEAFF. In DNA form, the CDR3 reads TGTGCCAGCAGTCCCGTGGAGGGGGCGTTTACTGAAGCTTTCTTT.

This rearrangement joins TRBV7-7 to TRBJ2-1; TRBD2 might be the D (6 bases). The CDR3 runs 16 residues. The V end lost 5 bases, the J end lost 4 bases, and 18 bases lay between the germline ends. Germline V gene lookup returns CDR1 SSHAT and CDR2 FNYEAQ (reference sequence). The CDR3 sequence: CASSPPGVGMYNEQFF. In DNA, the CDR3 is TGTGCCAGCAGCCCCCCGGGGGTGGGCATGTACAATGAGCAGTTCTTC.

V usage is TRBV18 and J usage is TRBJ2-7, with 7 bases that match TRBD1. Germline V gene lookup returns CDR1 KGHSH and CDR2 LQKENI. V shed 3 bases, J shed 4 bases, and the junction held 0 bases outside the gene matches. The CDR3 has 12 amino acids. CDR3 sequence reads: CASSPGQYEQYF. As DNA, the CDR3 is TGTGCCAGCTCACCGGGACAGTACGAGCAGTACTTC.

The chain links TRBV27 to TRBJ1-2; 7 bases are shared with TRBD1. Per germline, CDR1 MNHEY and CDR2 SMNVEV (reference sequence). Trimming at V came to 5 bases and at J to 9 bases, leaving 15 bases not matched to a gene. The CDR3 sequence is 15 residues long. The DNA for the CDR3 is TGTGCCAGCAGTCCAAGGACAGGTCGGCTTAGCAGCTACACCTTC. It yields the protein CASSPRTGRLSSYTF.

The chain recombines TRBV5-5 with TRBJ1-3, with D uncertain. The V gene's germline CDR1 is SGHKS and CDR2 YYEKEE (reference sequence). The length of the CDR3 is 14 residues. V lost 0 bases, J lost 2 bases, and 6 bases lay in between. As DNA, the CDR3 is TGTGCCAGCAGCTTGGACGTTGCTGGAAACACCATATATTTT. Translation: CASSLDVAGNTIYF.

This clone was seen more than once but under ten times. This chain connects TRBV7-9 to TRBJ2-7, with D possibly TRBD1 on 6 matching bases. This CDR3 is built from 14 residues. V was shortened by 4 bases and J by 3 bases, with 13 bases between the two germline ends. In germline, CDR1 is SEHNR, CDR2 FQNEAQ (reference sequence). Here the CDR3 reads CASSSERRGYEQYF. The CDR3 nucleotides are TGTGCCAGCAGCTCAGAGCGCAGGGGCTACGAGCAGTACTTC.

The chain joins TRBV10-2 to TRBJ2-3, with 10 bases lining up with TRBD1. The CDR3 consists of 17 residues. V dropped 4 bases and J dropped 0; count of bases not matched to a gene: 7. Germline V lookup: CDR1 WSHSY, CDR2 SAAADI. The CDR3 is CASSVGQGISSTDTQYF. The CDR3 DNA reads TGCGCCAGCAGTGTGGGACAGGGGATTTCCAGCACAGATACGCAGTATTTT.

Sample share makes this clone medium-sized. The same CDR3 can be traced to other DNA sequences in this sample. The chain is built from TRBV9 and TRBJ1-3; 7 bases match TRBD1. Germline V lookup: CDR1 SGDLS, CDR2 YYNGEE. J lost 2 bases, V lost 5 bases, and 4 bases had no gene match. The CDR3 totals 14 residues. The CDR3 nucleotides are TGTGCCAGCAGTGCCGGGACAGCTGGAAACACCATATATTTT. Residues: CASSAGTAGNTIYF.

The CDR3 loop is CASSQVGPNTEAFF. The CDR3 DNA sequence: TGCGCCAGCAGCCAAGTTGGACCGAACACTGAAGCTTTCTTT. The chain combines TRBV4-1 with TRBJ1-1; D ambiguous. V gave up 1 base and J gave up 1 base, with 7 bases separating them. The CDR3 loop spans 14 amino acids. Germline CDR1 and CDR2: MGHRA and YSYEKL.

This clone showed up just a few times. The V call is TRBV5-1, the J call TRBJ2-3; no clear D. There are 15 residues in the CDR3. Germline lookup yields CDR1 SGHRS and CDR2 YFSETQ. Trimming cost V 2 bases and J 2 bases, with 12 bases left between them. The CDR3 loop reads CASSFNAPNTDTQYF. DNA for the CDR3: TGCGCCAGCAGCTTCAATGCCCCCAACACAGATACGCAGTATTTT.

Only one count was recorded for this clone. This chain joins TRBV13 and TRBJ2-5; 11 bases line up with TRBD2. Germline trimming cut 4 bases from V and 3 bases from J; bases unmatched to any gene: 10. The germline CDR1 and CDR2 sequences are PRHDT and FYEKMQ (reference sequence). This CDR3 is built from 17 residues. CDR3 in DNA: TGTGCCAGCAGCTCACGTCGGTCGGGACTAGCGGAAGAGACCCAGTACTTC. It specifies CASSSRRSGLAEETQYF.

This chain connects TRBV30 to TRBJ1-1; D may be TRBD1 (5 bases). The germline gives CDR1 GTSNPN, CDR2 SVGIG (reference sequence). Trimming cost V 0 bases and J 8 bases, with 22 bases left between them. This CDR3 has 16 amino acids. DNA for the CDR3: TGTGCCTGGAGTGTACGAGCAGGGAGGGCGGGGGGAGAAGCTTTCTTT. Its translation is CAWSVRAGRAGGEAFF.

The genes are TRBV15 and TRBJ2-2; D gene unclear. The CDR3 has 14 amino acids. The germline V gene encodes CDR1 LNHNV and CDR2 YYDKDF (reference sequence). Trimming pared 0 bases from V and 5 bases from J, leaving 7 bases between. The CDR3 bases are TGTGCCACCAGCAGAGAAACAGCTACCGGGGAGCTGTTTTTT. It codes for CATSRETATGELFF.

This clone was seen just once. The V call is TRBV28, the J call TRBJ1-2; D is uncertain. CDR1 and CDR2 (germline): MDHEN, SYDVKM. V lost 2 bases, J lost 2 bases, and 6 bases lay in between. The length of the CDR3 is 13 residues. The CDR3 DNA reads as TGTGCCAGCAGTTTAAACGGGAACTATGGCTACACCTTC. It is translated as CASSLNGNYGYTF.

This sequence joins TRBV6-1 and TRBJ2-2; TRBD1 might be the D (5 bases). Per germline, CDR1 MNHNS and CDR2 SASEGT. V was pared by 1 base and J by 17 bases, with 17 bases between. The CDR3 runs to 13 residues. In DNA form, the CDR3 reads TGTGCCAGCAGTGAAGTAATTCGGTCAGGGCTCTTTTTT. Residues: CASSEVIRSGLFF.

The rearrangement uses TRBV6-5 and TRBJ2-2; 8 bases match TRBD1. The CDR3 has 15 residues. CDR1 and CDR2 from the germline V gene are MNHEY and SVGAGI. Unmatched junction bases numbered 11, after V lost 10 bases and J lost 4 bases. The CDR3 sequence is CATYRGRKGTGELFF. CDR3 nucleotides: TGTGCCACTTACAGGGGGAGAAAGGGCACCGGGGAGCTGTTTTTT.

About this clone: This sample also contains other DNA sequences that code for the same CDR3. This chain connects TRBV30 to TRBJ2-5; D uncertain. Germline values: CDR1 GTSNPN, CDR2 SVGIG (reference sequence). The CDR3 contains 14 residues. Trimming took 3 bases from V and 1 from J, leaving 12 bases between them. The CDR3 reads CAWSVLSFQETQYF. For the CDR3, the DNA is TGTGCCTGGAGCGTACTTTCCTTCCAAGAGACCCAGTACTTC.

This chain joins TRBV19 and TRBJ1-3; D unclear. CDR3 length equals 15 residues. Germline V gene lookup returns CDR1 LNHDA and CDR2 SQIVND (reference sequence). V lost 7 bases, J lost 3 bases, and 16 bases lay in between. CDR3 in DNA: TGTGCCAGTACCTTAAGTAGGTTCTTTGGAAACACCATATATTTT. Translating it yields CASTLSRFFGNTIYF.

V and J are TRBV13 and TRBJ2-7, with TRBD1 matching over 8 bases. Unmatched junction bases numbered 9, after V lost 2 bases and J lost 3 bases. CDR1 is PRHDT, CDR2 FYEKMQ, per germline (reference sequence). The CDR3 runs 16 residues. CDR3 residues: CASSLTRTGPDYEQYF. DNA for the CDR3: TGTGCCAGCAGCTTAACCAGGACAGGGCCCGACTACGAGCAGTACTTC.

This sequence joins TRBV5-4 and TRBJ1-4, with D possibly TRBD1 on 5 matching bases. There are 18 residues in the CDR3. The germline V gene encodes CDR1 SGHNT and CDR2 YYREEE (reference sequence). V gave up 5 bases and J gave up 11 bases, with 31 bases separating them. CDR3 bases: TGTGCCAGCAGTCGGGGCGGGACGGCGGGTTCCTCCGGCTTCAAACTGTTTTTT. Translation: CASSRGGTAGSSGFKLFF.

The V gene is TRBV4-2, the J gene TRBJ2-2; 10 positions agree with TRBD2. The germline V gene has CDR1 LGHNA and CDR2 YNFKEQ. The CDR3 consists of 16 residues. V trimming: 0 bases; J trimming: 4 bases; junction bases outside the gene matches: 2. The DNA for the CDR3 is TGTGCCAGCAGCCAAGAAACTAGCGGGACCACCGGGGAGCTGTTTTTT. Translating gives CASSQETSGTTGELFF.